This T cell receptor beta chain was observed in a study of T cell responses to AZD1222 COVID-19 vaccine (dated by TCRdb to about 2021). Some background on the complete study: AZD1222 recipients given second doses at about 4 weeks or at about 12 weeks were pooled, since spike-specific TCR depth and breadth were not found to differ between the two schedules. A total of about 250 trial participants underwent TCR sequencing, of whom more than 200 had received two doses of AZD1222 and some 26 had received two doses of the MenACWY control vaccine. Trial participants were enrolled by age into 18-55, 56-69 and 70-plus year subgroups, with 148, 28 and 57 TCR-sequenced participants respectively. Broad study findings and their caveats: Conclusions about previously exposed vaccinees are limited, since just five or six AZD1222 recipients were seropositive for SARS-CoV-2 at baseline. A significant rise in spike-specific TCR breadth and depth was observed after two AZD1222 doses relative to day 0 and relative to MenACWY recipients. The 56-69-year group was small, and its depth increase did not reach significance, likely because of low power. Participants were mostly white British and included more females than males, and it was suggested by the authors that clonal diversity may have been underestimated. Because no day 14 peak-response samples were available, repertoires were characterized only after the peak T cell response. Reportedly, almost half of the unique spike-specific TCRs recognized epitopes lying outside the regions that are mutated in the B.1.351 and B.1.1.7 variants. Vaccine-associated CD4 TCRs spanned the whole spike protein, with dominant responses in regions 160-218 and 743-854.

The germline V gene (reference sequence) sets CDR1 to MNHEY and CDR2 to SMNVEV. The CDR3 starts with the cysteine, ends with the phenylalanine, and has 11 residues. This entry keeps only the CDR3 DNA: 33 bases, framed from base 1. The germline ends are 10 bases apart after V is trimmed by 6 bases and J by 8 bases. The sample's time point label is to be understood as: baseline before first vaccination. Samples from vaccinated people were obtained from the UK trials COV001 and COV002, which included a single-blind randomized controlled phase 2/3 trial of AZD1222 (ChAdOx1 nCoV-19) in healthy adults. For TCRbeta chain sequencing, PBMC samples from trial participants were taken at day 0 and at day 28 after the second dose. In the case of this clone: The antigen it recognizes is unknown. No quality values exist for individual bases; no much larger clone is one base distant.

The CDR3 regions of human TCRbeta chains were analyzed by immunosequencing. Processing in the source paper ran as follows. TCRs in the repertoires were matched against a reference library of SARS-CoV-2-specific TCRs that had been generated with the MIRA antigen-specificity platform. Breadth was defined as the fraction of unique TCRs that were SARS-CoV-2-associated, and depth was defined as the fraction of total T cells that were SARS-CoV-2-associated. Using the MIRA data, every spike-specific TCR was mapped to the spike region that the TCR reacted to and assigned to either a CD4 or a CD8 class. Log10-transformed breadth and depth values were compared by one-way ANOVA with Sidak's multiple comparisons tests. The clones in this table, taken by TCRdb from immuneACCESS, are in-frame only. Not every clone is retained; where verified, under half of the shortfall comes from an unresolved V gene, and the cause of the rest is unknown. The V and J calls and the clone size are those of that table, but D and trimming were determined from the DNA. The sample includes around 110,000 clones, with about four fifths observed a single time. The ten largest clones capture about 9.4% of the sample.

This TCR derives from an adult in good health. The rearrangement combines TRBV27 with TRBJ1-2; a tentative D match to TRBD1 spans 6 bases. This specimen consisted of peripheral blood, obtained on day 0 of AZD1222 vaccination. The CDR3 region has the sequence CASRQGRGYTF. Read as DNA, the sequence is TGTGCCAGCAGACAGGGTAGAGGCTACACCTTC.